This T cell receptor (beta chain) was sequenced for a study of Ad26.COV2.S vaccination and SARS-CoV-2 variants. Profiling relied on immunoSEQ multiplex PCR, and the TCRdb table lists in-frame clones only, not all of them. The sample yields approximately 410,000 clones, about 90% seen once. The CDR3 consists of 15 residues. The germline V and J ends were trimmed by 1 base and 3 bases, with 12 bases remaining between them. Germline values: CDR1 LGHDT, CDR2 YNNKEL (reference sequence). The treatment: 15 to 20 received Ad26.COV2.S at low or high dose, single or two shots; about 5 received placebo; per-sample allocation not given. Day 63 after the first vaccine or placebo injection was the time point for sampling.

Sequencing used peripheral blood, obtained in a trial of Ad26.COV2.S vaccine versus placebo. The sequence was collected from a person between 18 and 60 years old who received the Ad26.COV2.S COVID-19 vaccine or a placebo. The J gene is TRBJ2-5, the V gene TRBV3-1 (or the pseudogene TRBV3-2); tentatively, D is TRBD1 or TRBD2 (6 bases each). In DNA form, the CDR3 reads TGTGCCAGCAGCCAAGTTCCGGGGGCCAAAGAGACCCAGTACTTC. Protein sequence: CASSQVPGAKETQYF.